These T cell receptor beta chains were read from a single sample in a study of cytomegalovirus exposure and HLA in healthy donors. The table came from immunoSEQ multiplex PCR; TCRdb's copy has only in-frame clones and leaves some out. The table lists about 160,000 clones, 85% of them singletons, with around 2.5% in the top ten. Sequencing used PBMCs. The receptor set was obtained from a young man in good health and CMV-seropositive. CDR3s include the opening cysteine and the closing phenylalanine or tryptophan. D genes are given only for firm matches. Not all rows give a size; the values are once, few, many and, for expanded clones, a class.

abundance,d_gene,v_gene,j_gene,CDR3aa,CDR3nt
.,.,TRBV6-6,TRBJ1-3,CASSYEGRNTIYF,TGTGCCAGCAGTTACGAGGGAAGAAACACCATATATTTT
.,.,TRBV7-2,TRBJ1-5,CASSLTGGDQPQHF,TGTGCCAGCAGCTTAACGGGAGGCGATCAGCCCCAGCATTTT
.,.,TRBV5-4,TRBJ2-3,CASSLGALDGTDTQYF,TGTGCCAGCAGCTTAGGGGCCCTCGACGGCACAGATACGCAGTATTTT
.,.,TRBV6-5,TRBJ2-3,CASSYRGQSTDTQYF,TGTGCCAGCAGTTACAGGGGTCAAAGCACAGATACGCAGTATTTT
.,TRBD2,TRBV10-3,TRBJ2-7,CAIRLAGESYEQYF,TGTGCCATCCGACTAGCGGGGGAGTCCTACGAGCAGTACTTC
.,.,TRBV7-2,TRBJ2-7,CASSFLGFYEQYF,TGTGCCAGCAGCTTTCTAGGCTTTTACGAGCAGTACTTC
.,.,TRBV7-2,TRBJ2-7,CASSSPNYEQYF,TGTGCCAGCAGCTCCCCAAATTACGAGCAGTACTTC
.,TRBD1,TRBV19,TRBJ1-5,CASSPRDRGYSNQPQHF,TGTGCCAGTAGTCCTCGGGACAGGGGGTACAGCAATCAGCCCCAGCATTTT
.,TRBD1,TRBV14,TRBJ2-5,CASSQNYGGTGEFSQETQYF,TGTGCCAGCAGCCAAAACTACGGGGGGACAGGGGAGTTTAGCCAAGAGACCCAGTACTTC
.,.,TRBV7-8,TRBJ1-2,CASGNRQEKTYGYTF,TGTGCCAGCGGAAACCGACAGGAAAAAACCTATGGCTACACCTTC
.,TRBD1,TRBV27,TRBJ2-2,CASSLPAGGPNTGELFF,TGTGCCAGCAGTTTACCCGCAGGGGGCCCGAACACCGGGGAGCTGTTTTTT
.,TRBD2,TRBV7-2,TRBJ2-3,CASSLGPSGGSTDTQYF,TGTGCCAGCAGCTTAGGGCCGAGCGGGGGGTCCACAGATACGCAGTATTTT
.,.,TRBV7-8,TRBJ1-2,CASSPSPAPYGYTF,TGTGCCAGCAGCCCCTCGCCAGCGCCCTATGGCTACACCTTC
.,.,TRBV18,TRBJ2-5,CASSPLGPRGRQETQYF,TGTGCCAGCTCACCGTTGGGGCCAAGGGGTAGGCAAGAGACCCAGTACTTC
.,.,TRBV5-1,TRBJ1-5,CASSLAPVAYSNQPQHF,TGCGCCAGCAGCTTGGCCCCAGTTGCTTATAGCAATCAGCCCCAGCATTTT
.,TRBD2,TRBV10-1,TRBJ2-1,CATSSGGGNEQFF,TGCGCCACCTCTAGCGGGGGGGGGAATGAGCAGTTCTTC
once,.,TRBV28,TRBJ2-5,CASSLGGAQETQYF,TGTGCCAGCAGTTTAGGGGGGGCCCAAGAGACCCAGTACTTC
.,TRBD1,TRBV15,TRBJ2-1,CATSRERTGWGDEQFF,TGTGCCACCAGCAGAGAACGGACAGGGTGGGGGGATGAGCAGTTCTTC
few,.,TRBV25-1,TRBJ1-5,CASSGNRESQPQHF,TGTGCCAGCAGTGGAAACAGGGAGAGCCAGCCCCAGCATTTT
.,.,TRBV4-3,TRBJ2-7,CASSQETVSYEQYF,TGCGCCAGCAGCCAAGAAACAGTCTCCTACGAGCAGTACTTC
.,.,TRBV27,TRBJ2-7,CASSSPRTNVPYEQYF,TGTGCCAGCAGTTCCCCTCGGACTAACGTACCCTACGAGCAGTACTTC
.,.,TRBV7-8,TRBJ1-1,CASSLMNTEAFF,TGTGCCAGCAGCCTTATGAACACTGAAGCTTTCTTT
.,.,TRBV6-1,TRBJ1-5,CASEDIHSNQPQHF,TGTGCCAGCGAGGACATCCATAGCAATCAGCCCCAGCATTTT
.,TRBD1,TRBV7-6,TRBJ2-1,CASSSLPGTGYNEQFF,TGTGCCAGCAGCTCCCTTCCCGGGACAGGGTACAATGAGCAGTTCTTC
once,.,TRBV6-1,TRBJ1-3,CASSDPSANSGNTIYF,TGTGCCAGCAGTGACCCCAGCGCAAACTCTGGAAACACCATATATTTT
.,TRBD1,TRBV9,TRBJ1-1,CASSPSGGRSTEAFF,TGTGCCAGCAGCCCCTCAGGGGGCCGGAGCACTGAAGCTTTCTTT